Here is one T cell receptor beta chain with its context. Sequencing was performed with immunoSEQ multiplex PCR; in TCRdb, only in-frame clones are kept and a portion is missing. This sample has around 63,000 clones; more than 80% occur once, and the top ten carry roughly 1.2%. The entry originates in a study of OX40 agonist ivuxolimab in advanced cancers. The germline V and J ends were trimmed by 5 bases and 0 bases, with 14 bases remaining between them. The CDR3 has 16 amino acids. Per germline, CDR1 SGHAT and CDR2 FQNNGV. The origin of this receptor is an adult with an advanced solid tumor such as melanoma, head and neck, liver or kidney cancer. The specimen was CD4+ or CD8+ T cells sorted from blood, collected in a trial of the OX40 agonist ivuxolimab. The chain uses TRBV11-2 and TRBJ1-5; D unclear. CDR3 nucleotide sequence: TGTGCCAGCAGCCCGACGGGTCCCATTAGCAATCAGCCCCAGCATTTT. This translates into CASSPTGPISNQPQHF.